These 24 T cell receptor beta chains came from one sample sequenced in a study of T-cell reconstitution after alpha-beta-depleted transplantation in children. For TCRbeta, the library was prepared with unique molecular identifiers. Using its own MiXCR run on the PCR reads, TCRdb lists one record per CDR3 protein. The sample yields about 240,000 distinct CDR3 sequences, about 26% seen once. The specimen comprised PBMCs, sampled before TCRalphabeta/CD19-depleted stem cell transplant. Every receptor here comes from a girl aged 2 to 9 with Fanconi anemia, due to receive a stem cell transplant.

The table lists this clonotype with many counts. The chain carries TRBV6-2 or TRBV6-3 and TRBJ1-2; D not resolved. Trimming took 0 bases from V and 2 from J, leaving 4 bases between them. The germline gives CDR1 MNHEY, CDR2 SVGEGT. There are 13 residues in the CDR3. CDR3 sequence reads: CASSYSDNYGYTF. The CDR3 nucleotides are TGTGCCAGCAGTTACTCGGACAACTATGGCTACACCTTC.

The V gene is TRBV29-1, the J gene TRBJ2-5; D gene uncertain. V lost 5 bases to trimming and J lost 3 bases, with 19 bases between them. There are 15 residues in the CDR3. Per the germline V gene, CDR1 is SQVTM and CDR2 is ANQGSEA. The CDR3 nucleotides are TGCAGCGTTTTTGGGTTTGCTTCTTCAAAAGAGACCCAGTACTTC. Translating gives CSVFGFASSKETQYF.

The chain recombines TRBV4-1 with TRBJ2-7; TRBD2 might be the D (6 bases). CDR1 is MGHRA, CDR2 YSYEKL, per germline. V shed 4 bases and J shed 7 bases, with 20 bases lying between them. The CDR3 consists of 15 residues. The CDR3 is CASSLAENSGYEQYF. DNA of the CDR3: TGCGCCAGCAGCCTTGCCGAAAACAGCGGGTATGAGCAGTACTTC.

This clonotype was recorded many times. The J gene is TRBJ1-2, the V gene TRBV12-3 or TRBV12-4, with D unresolved. Trimming stripped 4 bases from V and 8 bases from J, with 17 bases between. This CDR3 contains 14 residues. CDR3 protein: CASSSQKLVPGYTF. CDR3 DNA: TGTGCCAGCAGTTCCCAGAAACTGGTTCCCGGCTACACCTTC.

This clonotype was found many times. This chain links TRBV20-1 with TRBJ1-6; 8 bases fit TRBD1. CDR3 size: 14 residues. Trimming took 2 bases from V and 9 from J; bases not matched to a gene: 6. Germline V gene data show CDR1 as DFQATT and CDR2 as SNEGSKA (reference sequence). The CDR3 protein is CSARLDREGSPLHF. CDR3 sequence (DNA): TGCAGTGCTAGACTGGACAGGGAGGGTTCACCCCTCCACTTT.

This clonotype was found many times. This chain uses TRBV12-3 or TRBV12-4 with TRBJ2-3, with 9 positions matching TRBD1. V trimming: 6 bases; J trimming: 6 bases; junction bases outside the gene matches: 10. CDR3 length: 15 amino acids. The CDR3 here is CASRAGTGKGDTQYF. The CDR3 region has the DNA TGTGCCAGCAGGGCCGGGACAGGGAAGGGGGATACGCAGTATTTT.

This clonotype was counted ten times or more. The chain combines TRBV5-1 with TRBJ2-5, with 7 bases matching TRBD2. The CDR3 contains 16 residues. The V gene's germline CDR1 is SGHRS and CDR2 YFSETQ. J lost 5 bases, V lost 5 bases, and 15 bases had no gene match. The CDR3 spells CASRYFLAAVGETQYF. The CDR3, as DNA: TGCGCCAGCAGGTACTTCCTAGCGGCGGTAGGGGAGACCCAGTACTTC.

This chain connects TRBV25-1 to TRBJ2-7; unclear D gene. The V end was cut by 3 bases, the J end by 3 bases, with 12 bases between. This CDR3 region has 14 residues. The germline CDR1 and CDR2 sequences are MGHDK and SYGVNS. Here the CDR3 DNA reads TGTGCCAGCAGTGACCTGGATGGGAACTACGAGCAGTACTTC. It specifies CASSDLDGNYEQYF.

This clonotype was seen many times. The chain has TRBV29-1 and TRBJ2-7; D is undetermined. In germline, CDR1 is SQVTM, CDR2 ANQGSEA. This CDR3 has 13 amino acids. Trimming cost V 5 bases and J 2 bases, with 13 bases left between them. The CDR3 sequence: CSVTIDTPYEQYF. The CDR3 bases are TGCAGCGTTACCATAGACACGCCCTACGAGCAGTACTTC.

This clonotype was counted between two and nine times. V is TRBV20-1 and J is TRBJ1-2, with 9 bases that match TRBD1. Per germline, CDR1 DFQATT and CDR2 SNEGSKA (reference sequence). The CDR3 spans 14 residues. J gave up 0 bases and V 6 bases, and 5 bases lay outside the gene matches. The CDR3 DNA sequence: TGCAGTGCACCGAGACAGGGGGCTAACTATGGCTACACCTTC. It yields the protein CSAPRQGANYGYTF.

This clonotype has only a few counts. The chain carries TRBV25-1 and TRBJ1-1, with D perhaps matching TRBD1 (6 bases). The CDR3 is 13 residues long. Trimming took 4 bases from V and 5 from J, leaving 11 bases between them. The V gene's germline CDR1 is MGHDK and CDR2 SYGVNS. CDR3 region: CASSAPTGTEAFF. CDR3 bases: TGTGCCAGCAGTGCCCCAACAGGGACTGAAGCTTTCTTT.

In its sample, this clonotype was seen many times. The chain combines TRBV29-1 with TRBJ2-1; D not certain. V was pared by 4 bases and J by 2 bases, with 12 bases between. The CDR3 has 14 residues. Germline CDR1 is SQVTM and CDR2 is ANQGSEA. CDR3 nucleotides: TGCAGCGTTGGGCCGGACCATACCTACAATGAGCAGTTCTTC. As protein: CSVGPDHTYNEQFF.

The V and J genes are TRBV28 and TRBJ2-2; no clear D gene. Deletions cut 6 bases from V and 1 base from J, with 15 bases between. The CDR3 consists of 16 residues. Germline-derived CDR1 and CDR2 are MDHEN and SYDVKM. The CDR3 here is CASSPQEPENTGELFF. The CDR3 DNA follows: TGTGCCAGCAGCCCTCAGGAACCCGAGAACACCGGGGAGCTGTTTTTT.

In its sample, this clonotype was seen many times. CDR3 DNA: TGCAGCGTTGCGGTGGGGAGCTCCTACAATGAGCAGTTCTTC. Amino acids: CSVAVGSSYNEQFF. This chain joins TRBV29-1 and TRBJ2-1, with a weak D call TRBD2 (5 bases). The V and J ends lost 4 bases and 0 bases respectively, with 10 bases between them. Germline assignment: CDR1 SQVTM and CDR2 ANQGSEA. This CDR3 is built from 14 residues.

This clonotype was observed at least ten times. The chain joins TRBV9 to TRBJ1-1; D gene ambiguous. Per the germline V gene, CDR1 is SGDLS and CDR2 is YYNGEE. This CDR3 is built from 15 residues. V lost 0 bases, J lost 0 bases, and 9 bases lay in between. CDR3 amino acids: CASSVDVRLNTEAFF. CDR3 coding DNA: TGTGCCAGCAGCGTAGATGTCAGATTGAACACTGAAGCTTTCTTT.

This clonotype was counted between two and nine times. The V gene is TRBV12-3 or TRBV12-4, the J gene TRBJ2-6, with 8 positions matching TRBD1. CDR3 length equals 19 residues. Germline trimming cut 2 bases from V and 0 bases from J; bases unmatched to any gene: 9. This chain's CDR3 is CASSLYPGQANSGANVLTF. The CDR3 nucleotides are TGTGCCAGCAGTTTATACCCGGGACAGGCGAACTCTGGGGCCAACGTCCTGACTTTC.

The genes are TRBV18 and TRBJ2-7, with D tentatively TRBD2 (5 bases). Germline CDR1 is KGHSH and CDR2 is LQKENI. The ends were cut back, 2 bases at V and 0 bases at J, with 11 bases in the middle. The length of the CDR3 is 15 residues. The CDR3 spells CASSPETGSSYEQYF. Here the CDR3 DNA reads TGTGCCAGCTCACCAGAGACGGGGAGCTCCTACGAGCAGTACTTC.

This clonotype was seen at least ten times. The rearrangement joins TRBV20-1 to TRBJ2-1; TRBD1 or TRBD2 may be the D gene (6 bases each). V was clipped by 3 bases and J by 6 bases, with 15 bases between them. CDR1 and CDR2 (germline): DFQATT, SNEGSKA (reference sequence). The CDR3 is made up of 14 amino acids. CDR3 region: CSASRGLVSNEQFF. CDR3 bases: TGCAGTGCTAGTCGGGGGCTGGTTTCCAATGAGCAGTTCTTC.

V usage is TRBV6-5 and J usage is TRBJ2-7; 9 bases line up with TRBD1. With 1 base clipped from V and 1 base from J, the junction kept 2 bases outside the gene matches. The germline CDR1 and CDR2 sequences are MNHEY and SVGAGI. The CDR3 is 15 residues long. This CDR3 reads CASSYWGQGSYEQYF. CDR3 nucleotides: TGTGCCAGCAGTTACTGGGGACAGGGTTCCTACGAGCAGTACTTC.

The V call is TRBV29-1, the J call TRBJ2-2; D not resolved. This CDR3 is 13 amino acids long. Germline V gives CDR1 SQVTM, CDR2 ANQGSEA. Between the trimmed V and J ends, which lost 4 bases and 5 bases, there was a span of 11 bases. The CDR3 reads CSVVKQLTGELFF. The CDR3 DNA sequence: TGCAGCGTTGTCAAACAGCTTACCGGGGAGCTGTTTTTT.

This clonotype occurred many times. This chain joins TRBV20-1 and TRBJ2-1, with 8 bases fitting TRBD2. V trimming: 6 bases; J trimming: 8 bases; junction bases outside the gene matches: 12. Germline V lookup: CDR1 DFQATT, CDR2 SNEGSKA (reference sequence). The CDR3 runs to 14 residues. For the CDR3, the DNA is TGCAGTGCACCCAGCGGGGGATGGATCGATGAGCAGTTCTTC. Its translation: CSAPSGGWIDEQFF.

This clonotype appeared a single time. This chain uses TRBV4-1 with TRBJ2-1; the match to TRBD1 covers 9 bases. The length of the CDR3 is 20 residues. The germline gives CDR1 MGHRA, CDR2 YSYEKL. The trim removed 4 bases at V and 0 bases at J, leaving 16 bases unmatched. The CDR3 DNA is TGCGCCAGCAGCCCCCCGAGGACAGGGGACGTATTGAGCTCCTACAATGAGCAGTTCTTC. Amino acid sequence: CASSPPRTGDVLSSYNEQFF.

This clonotype was detected ten times or more. V usage is TRBV27 and J usage is TRBJ2-3; 8 bases fit TRBD1. There are 14 residues in the CDR3. Germline CDR1 and CDR2: MNHEY and SMNVEV (reference sequence). The V segment lost 6 bases and the J segment 6 bases; nucleotides outside the gene matches: 8. CDR3 DNA: TGTGCCAGCAGAGCGACAGGGGCCCTCGATACGCAGTATTTT. This codes for CASRATGALDTQYF.

The CDR3 DNA follows: TGTGCCAGCAGCTTGGCAGGGGGGCGCGGCTACGAGCAGTACTTC. Its protein product is CASSLAGGRGYEQYF. This chain links TRBV5-4 with TRBJ2-7; weak D call: TRBD1 (7 bases). The CDR3 has 15 amino acids. With 0 bases removed from V and 3 bases from J, the gap between germline ends came to 13 bases. Germline V gene lookup returns CDR1 SGHNT and CDR2 YYREEE (reference sequence).